Below, 9 T cell receptor beta chains from the same sample are listed, as sequenced in a study of T-cell reconstitution after alpha-beta-depleted transplantation in children. TCRbeta library preparation incorporated unique molecular identifiers. TCRdb reprocessed the PCR reads via MiXCR and lists one record per CDR3 protein. The top ten clones hold approximately 0.8% of a sample with around 670,000 distinct CDR3 sequences, about 12% of them seen once. The input for sequencing was PBMCs, taken before TCRalphabeta/CD19-depleted stem cell transplant. All receptors come from a girl aged 2 to 9 with congenital amegakaryocytic thrombocytopenia, due to receive a stem cell transplant.

This clonotype was seen a few times. J is TRBJ2-3 and V is TRBV6-2 or TRBV6-3, with D perhaps TRBD1 (6 bases). The CDR3 has 13 amino acids. Trimming took 8 bases from V and 2 from J, leaving 11 bases between them. In germline, CDR1 is MNHEY, CDR2 SVGEGT. The CDR3 loop reads CASVGQTTDTQYF. The CDR3 DNA reads TGTGCCAGCGTCGGACAGACCACAGATACGCAGTATTTT.

In its sample, this clonotype was seen many times. The chain uses TRBV20-1 and TRBJ2-1, with 7 bases aligning to TRBD2. This CDR3 is built from 18 residues. Trimming removed 1 base from V and 8 bases from J; junction bases left unmatched: 20. Germline-derived CDR1 and CDR2 are DFQATT and SNEGSKA (reference sequence). Here the CDR3 reads CSARAFGRGSLLWDEQFF. The CDR3, as DNA: TGCAGTGCTAGAGCATTCGGGCGCGGGAGCTTATTGTGGGATGAGCAGTTCTTC.

This clonotype showed up many times. V usage is TRBV5-1 and J usage is TRBJ2-3; TRBD2 matches 7 bases. CDR1 is SGHRS and CDR2 is YFSETQ in the germline V gene. With V trimmed by 5 bases and J by 3 bases, 12 bases remained unmatched. This CDR3 is built from 16 residues. In nucleotides, the CDR3 is TGCGCCAGCAGTTCTCGACTAGCAATTGGGACAGATACGCAGTATTTT. Its protein is CASSSRLAIGTDTQYF.

This chain joins TRBV5-1 and TRBJ2-3; D possibly corresponds to TRBD2 (6 bases). The germline CDR1 and CDR2 sequences are SGHRS and YFSETQ. Trimming removed 1 base from V and 2 bases from J, with 26 bases in between. This CDR3 comprises 20 residues. CDR3 sequence: CASSLLRGTSRTTNTDTQYF. CDR3 sequence (DNA): TGCGCCAGCAGCTTGCTACGAGGCACTAGCAGGACAACAAACACAGATACGCAGTATTTT.

This clonotype was picked up a small number of times. V gene TRBV12-3 or TRBV12-4 combines with J gene TRBJ1-3, with no clear D. The CDR3 consists of 17 residues. V was clipped by 1 base and J by 0 bases, with 13 bases between them. The DNA for the CDR3 is TGTGCCAGCAGTTTAGAGCCCGTAGTACTCTCTGGAAACACCATATATTTT. Translated, it gives CASSLEPVVLSGNTIYF.

The rearrangement uses TRBV6-2 or TRBV6-3 and TRBJ2-5; D remains unclear. The germline gives CDR1 MNHEY, CDR2 SVGEGT. V was cut by 0 bases and J by 9 bases, with 8 bases left in between. The CDR3 is 12 amino acids. CDR3 sequence reads: CASSYSTTAQYF. For the CDR3, the DNA is TGTGCCAGCAGTTACTCGACCACGGCCCAGTACTTC.

The table lists this clonotype with many counts. The chain recombines TRBV29-1 with TRBJ1-2, with D tentatively TRBD1 (5 bases). V was pared by 1 base and J by 3 bases, with 15 bases between. CDR1 is SQVTM and CDR2 is ANQGSEA in the germline V gene. There are 15 residues in the CDR3. The CDR3 region has the DNA TGCAGCGTTGAAGGTCTGGGGGAAAGGTACTATGGCTACACCTTC. This translates into CSVEGLGERYYGYTF. Supplemented by reference TRBV29-1 and TRBJ1-2, the full variable domain reads SAVISQKPSRDICQRGTSLTIQCQVDSQVTMMFWYRQQPGQSLTLIATANQGSEATYESGFVIDKFPISRPNLTFSTLTVSNMSPEDSSIYLCSVEGLGERYYGYTFGSGTRLTVV.

This clonotype was seen many times. J is TRBJ2-7 and V is TRBV29-1; D not certain. CDR1 is SQVTM, CDR2 ANQGSEA, per germline. V was clipped by 4 bases and J by 2 bases, with 9 bases between them. This CDR3 region has 12 residues. This CDR3 is CSVGHGAYEQYF. In DNA form, the CDR3 reads TGCAGCGTTGGGCATGGAGCCTACGAGCAGTACTTC.

This clonotype came up a few times. DNA of the CDR3: TGTGCCAGCAGTAGGCCAGGGGTCGACCCCGAGCAGTACTTC. Translation gives CASSRPGVDPEQYF. The V call is TRBV12-3 or TRBV12-4, the J call TRBJ2-7; perhaps TRBD1 as D (6 bases). V was clipped by 5 bases and J by 6 bases, with 17 bases between them. The CDR3 totals 14 residues.